The present T cell receptor beta chain was sequenced within a study of blood T cell repertoires in COVID-19. Whole-study context: COVID-19 samples from acute and convalescent phases originated in the United States, Italy and Spain. Sources were T cells, B-cell-depleted T cells, or PBMCs; the material itself was cDNA or gDNA.

Residents of approximately 25 US areas, aged about 18 to 95 years, made up the participants. Only in-frame clones appear in the TCRdb table, and some are missing; sequencing was by immunoSEQ multiplex PCR. The sample shows some 150,000 clones, around 89% of them seen only once. Germline V gene lookup returns CDR1 LGHNA and CDR2 YNFKEQ. The CDR3 consists of 16 residues. V dropped 1 base and J dropped 7; count of bases not matched to a gene: 10. The sequencing input was PBMCs or T cells enriched from blood (not recorded which). The chain is built from TRBV4-2 and TRBJ2-1, with 7 bases aligning to TRBD2. The TCR originated in a woman under 30 who had recovered from COVID-19. DNA for the CDR3: TGTGCCAGCAGCCAAGGGTCCAGGTCGGGGGGAAATGAGCAGTTCTTC. Amino acid sequence: CASSQGSRSGGNEQFF.